Listed below are T cell receptor beta chains from one sample, sequenced in a study of cytomegalovirus exposure and HLA in healthy donors. The table came from immunoSEQ multiplex PCR; TCRdb's copy has only in-frame clones and leaves some out. Here the sample table reports more than 90,000 clones. Sample: PBMCs. The source of these receptors is a man younger than 45 in good health and CMV-seronegative. Both conserved end residues are part of each CDR3. Fields, in order: D gene, J gene, V gene, CDR3 protein, CDR3 DNA. A D gene is named only where the DNA matches it firmly.

>TRBD1|TRBJ2-1|TRBV27
CASSSQGTYNEQFF
TGTGCCAGCAGTTCACAGGGGACCTACAATGAGCAGTTCTTC
>TRBD2|TRBJ2-7|TRBV6-5
CATGTRDSYEQYF
TGTGCCACCGGGACTAGGGACTCCTACGAGCAGTACTTC
>TRBD1|TRBJ2-1|TRBV27
CASSLSPGTGSNEQFF
TGTGCCAGCAGTTTATCCCCGGGGACAGGGTCCAATGAGCAGTTCTTC
>TRBD1|TRBJ1-4|TRBV7-9
CASSVGQEATNEKLFF
TGTGCCAGCAGCGTGGGACAGGAGGCCACTAATGAAAAACTGTTTTTT
>TRBD1|TRBJ1-4|TRBV7-8
CASRQGQTVKEKLFF
TGTGCCAGCAGACAGGGACAGACAGTTAAGGAAAAACTGTTTTTT
>TRBD1|TRBJ1-2|TRBV2
CASTIEGQAGYTF
TGTGCCAGCACCATTGAGGGACAGGCTGGCTACACCTTC
>TRBD2|TRBJ2-1|TRBV9
CASRSGGASGYNEQFF
TGTGCCAGCAGAAGCGGGGGGGCAAGCGGATACAATGAGCAGTTCTTC
>TRBD1|TRBJ2-3|TRBV6-1
CASSDGTVDTDTQYF
TGTGCCAGCAGTGACGGGACAGTCGACACAGATACGCAGTATTTT
>.|TRBJ1-3|TRBV10-1
CASSDDGDQDSGNTIYF
TGCGCCAGCAGTGATGACGGGGATCAGGACTCTGGAAACACCATATATTTT
>TRBD1|TRBJ1-4|TRBV9
CASSRQGGEKLFF
TGTGCCAGCAGCCGACAGGGGGGTGAAAAACTGTTTTTT
>.|TRBJ1-2|TRBV4-1
CASSPPEAARYYGYTF
TGCGCCAGCAGCCCCCCAGAGGCGGCCCGATACTATGGCTACACCTTC
>TRBD2|TRBJ2-7|TRBV7-8
CASTEWVAGGHEQYF
TGTGCCAGCACCGAATGGGTAGCGGGTGGGCACGAGCAGTACTTC
>.|TRBJ1-5|TRBV5-4
CASSMERSGPQHF
TGTGCCAGCAGCATGGAGCGATCCGGGCCCCAGCATTTT
>TRBD1|TRBJ2-5|TRBV6-5
CASSSSATGARETQYF
TGTGCCAGCAGTTCGTCGGCCACAGGGGCACGCGAGACCCAGTACTTC
>.|TRBJ2-7|TRBV9
CASSEGDGSYEQYF
TGTGCCAGCAGCGAGGGGGACGGATCCTACGAGCAGTACTTC
>TRBD1|TRBJ1-1|TRBV5-6
CASSTSTGALTAFF
TGTGCCAGCAGCACGTCGACAGGGGCCCTTACAGCTTTCTTT
>.|TRBJ1-1|TRBV2
CASSEVGGSGTEAFF
TGTGCCAGCAGTGAAGTTGGGGGGAGTGGCACTGAAGCTTTCTTT
>TRBD2|TRBJ2-3|TRBV7-2
CASSFSGGDTDTQYF
TGTGCCAGCAGCTTTAGCGGGGGGGACACAGATACGCAGTATTTT
>.|TRBJ2-4|TRBV29-1
CSVVRGLGNIQYF
TGCAGCGTTGTCAGGGGATTAGGGAACATTCAGTACTTC
>.|TRBJ1-4|TRBV7-2
CASSFTRQAANEKLFF
TGTGCCAGCAGCTTCACTAGGCAGGCAGCTAATGAAAAACTGTTTTTT
>.|TRBJ2-5|TRBV19
CASSIDRSGRWNQETQYF
TGTGCCAGTAGTATAGATCGGTCAGGGAGGTGGAACCAAGAGACCCAGTACTTC
>TRBD1|TRBJ1-1|TRBV19
CASTPGQGAFF
TGTGCCAGTACCCCGGGACAGGGGGCTTTCTTT
>.|TRBJ1-5|TRBV6-5
CASNRRHFSNQPQHF
TGTGCCAGCAACCGCAGGCATTTTAGCAATCAGCCCCAGCATTTT
>TRBD1|TRBJ1-2|TRBV27
CASSPRTGVRLDGYTF
TGTGCCAGCAGCCCACGCACAGGGGTCCGTTTGGATGGCTACACCTTC
>.|TRBJ1-2|TRBV12-5
CASGLTGTNYGYTF
TGTGCTAGTGGTTTGACCGGGACTAACTATGGCTACACCTTC
>TRBD1|TRBJ1-6|TRBV19
CASSIRTGESNSPLHF
TGTGCCAGTAGTATTCGGACAGGGGAAAGTAATTCACCCCTCCACTTT
>.|TRBJ2-7|TRBV27
CASSPYPGNYEQYF
TGTGCCAGCAGTCCATATCCGGGGAACTACGAGCAGTACTTC
>TRBD2|TRBJ2-1|TRBV5-1
CASSLAGRGADNEQFF
TGCGCCAGCAGCTTGGCCGGGCGGGGGGCTGACAATGAGCAGTTCTTC
>.|TRBJ1-4|TRBV27
CASSPLEAGNNEKLFF
TGTGCCAGCAGCCCCCTCGAGGCAGGGAATAATGAAAAACTGTTTTTT
>TRBD1|TRBJ1-5|TRBV18
CASSPLGQVNQPQHF
TGTGCCAGCTCACCGTTGGGACAGGTCAATCAGCCCCAGCATTTT
>.|TRBJ2-7|TRBV29-1
CSVEDWQSYEQYF
TGCAGCGTTGAAGACTGGCAGTCCTACGAGCAGTACTTC
>TRBD2|TRBJ2-1|TRBV5-1
CASSGLAGGLDEQFF
TGCGCCAGCAGCGGACTAGCGGGGGGGCTCGATGAGCAGTTCTTC
>.|TRBJ1-2|TRBV2
CASSDPGESGYTF
TGTGCCAGCAGTGACCCCGGGGAATCTGGCTACACCTTC
>.|TRBJ1-5|TRBV30
CAWRVGRRRKPQHF
TGTGCCTGGAGGGTTGGCAGGCGAAGGAAGCCCCAGCATTTT
>TRBD2|TRBJ2-1|TRBV11-2
CASSLVAGVVHEQFF
TGTGCCAGCAGCTTAGTAGCGGGGGTCGTCCATGAGCAGTTCTTC
>TRBD2|TRBJ2-2|TRBV7-2
CASSFTSGGRTGELFF
TGTGCCAGCAGCTTTACTAGCGGGGGGCGAACCGGGGAGCTGTTTTTT
>TRBD2|TRBJ2-1|TRBV6-1
CASSFERGGREQFF
TGTGCCAGCAGTTTCGAGCGGGGGGGCCGAGAGCAGTTCTTC
>TRBD2|TRBJ2-3|TRBV5-1
CASSPGGAGSGTQYF
TGCGCCAGCAGCCCGGGGGGAGCGGGCTCGGGTACGCAGTATTTT
>.|TRBJ1-3|TRBV19
CASSQQGSGSSGNTIYF
TGTGCCAGTAGTCAACAAGGGAGTGGTTCCTCTGGAAACACCATATATTTT
>.|TRBJ1-4|TRBV29-1
CSAWTVPNEKLFF
TGCAGCGCATGGACAGTTCCTAATGAAAAACTGTTTTTT
>TRBD2|TRBJ2-1|TRBV9
CASSTGGYYNEQFF
TGTGCCAGCAGCACGGGGGGATACTACAATGAGCAGTTCTTC